This T cell receptor (beta chain) came from a study of PD-1 blockade in classical Hodgkin lymphoma. Each patient experienced a relapse that followed autologous stem cell transplantation, and brentuximab vedotin exposure varied. Repertoires were generated with immunoSEQ multiplex PCR, while TCRdb's copy carries only in-frame clones and drops some. The table records 49,000 or so clones, around three quarters of them present only once. Germline lookup yields CDR1 SEHNR and CDR2 FQNEAQ (reference sequence). The CDR3 contains 16 residues. Trimming removed 1 base from V and 1 base from J, with 13 bases in between.

This clonotype was obtained from a human donor with classical Hodgkin lymphoma. The chain combines TRBV7-9 with TRBJ1-1, with D uncertain. The sample here was peripheral blood mononuclear cells (PBMCs), taken before the second cycle of nivolumab. CDR3 region: CASSLGVDAENTEAFF. The CDR3, as DNA: TGTGCCAGCAGCTTAGGGGTGGACGCGGAGAACACTGAAGCTTTCTTT.